This TCR beta chain emerged from a study of OX40 agonist ivuxolimab in advanced cancers. As for the study in general: Treatment of patients was with ivuxolimab, an agonistic anti-OX40 (CD134) antibody. Patients assigned to dose escalation were diagnosed with hepatocellular carcinoma, melanoma, renal cell or head and neck cancer.

In germline, CDR1 is ENHRY, CDR2 SYGVKD. V dropped 5 bases and J dropped 1; count of bases not matched to a gene: 5. The CDR3 consists of 15 residues. Study-wide results and limits: Patients with a partial response at 0.1-3.0 mg/kg had among the lowest clonal expansion. In the 0.1 to 3.0 mg/kg range, CD4+ and CD8+ blood T cells had expanded clonally by week 6.

As concerns this clone: Its target is unknown.

Generated by immunoSEQ multiplex PCR, the TCRdb table keeps only in-frame clones and is missing some. This table holds around 26,000 clones, about 85% found once. The receptor comes from an adult with an advanced solid tumor such as melanoma, head and neck, liver or kidney cancer. The chain is built from TRBV10-3 and TRBJ2-7, with 10 bases matching TRBD1. The source material was CD4+ or CD8+ T cells sorted from blood, sampled in a trial of the OX40 agonist ivuxolimab. This CDR3 is CAISNSGQGSYEQYF. The CDR3 DNA reads as TGTGCCATCAGTAATTCGGGACAGGGGTCCTACGAGCAGTACTTC.